The T cell receptor (beta chain) under discussion was sequenced for a study of CD8+CD57+ T cells in acquired aplastic anemia. The TCR beta profiling, which covered VDJ combination and CDR3 sequence, was carried out using genomic DNA as the template. One entry per CDR3 protein, called by TCRdb with MiXCR from the reads. The sample contains about 150,000 distinct CDR3 sequences, around half of which appear only once. With 2 bases removed from V and 5 bases from J, the gap between germline ends came to 15 bases. Germline V CDR1 and CDR2: WSHSY, SAAADI. The CDR3 totals 15 residues. Notes on this clonotype: As yet, its antigen is unknown.

Study-wide findings and caveats: Patients had around 30 CD8+ CDR3 sequences in common with controls (the shared set). Simpson's diversity of CD8+ cells was not significantly different in patients compared with controls.

Patients sequenced had flow cytometry evidence of CD8+CD57+ cell expansion. Sequenced input: sorted CD4+, CD8+, or CD8+CD57+ T cells (not recorded which) from PBMCs. The TCR was taken from a human donor with aplastic anemia. V is TRBV10-2 and J is TRBJ2-5; D is perhaps TRBD2 (5 bases). CDR3 sequence (DNA): TGCGCCAGCAGTGAGGGGGTTGCGGGTCAGGAGACCCAGTACTTC. This gives the protein CASSEGVAGQETQYF.